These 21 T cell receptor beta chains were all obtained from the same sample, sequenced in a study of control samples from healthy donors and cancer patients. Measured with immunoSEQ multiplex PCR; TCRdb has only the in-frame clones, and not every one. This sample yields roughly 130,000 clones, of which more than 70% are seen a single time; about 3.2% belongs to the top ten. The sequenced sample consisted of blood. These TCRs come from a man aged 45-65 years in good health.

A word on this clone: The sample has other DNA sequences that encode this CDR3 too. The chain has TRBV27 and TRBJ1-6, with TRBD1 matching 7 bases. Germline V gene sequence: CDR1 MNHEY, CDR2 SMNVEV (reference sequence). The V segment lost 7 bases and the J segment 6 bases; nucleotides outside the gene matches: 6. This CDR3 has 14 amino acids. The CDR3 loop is CASTWTGGNSPLHF. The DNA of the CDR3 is TGTGCCAGCACCTGGACAGGCGGTAATTCACCCCTCCACTTT.

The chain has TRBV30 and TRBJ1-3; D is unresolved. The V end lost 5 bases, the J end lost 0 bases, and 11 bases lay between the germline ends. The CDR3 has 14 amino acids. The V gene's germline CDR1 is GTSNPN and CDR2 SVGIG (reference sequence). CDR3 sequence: CAWEEGGSGNTIYF. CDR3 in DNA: TGTGCCTGGGAAGAGGGAGGCTCTGGAAACACCATATATTTT.

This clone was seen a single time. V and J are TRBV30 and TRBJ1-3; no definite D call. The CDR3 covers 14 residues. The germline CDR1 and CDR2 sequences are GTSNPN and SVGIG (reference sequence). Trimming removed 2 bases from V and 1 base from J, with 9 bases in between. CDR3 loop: CAWSRTGSGNTIYF. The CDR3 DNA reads TGTGCCTGGAGTAGGACGGGTTCTGGAAACACCATATATTTT.

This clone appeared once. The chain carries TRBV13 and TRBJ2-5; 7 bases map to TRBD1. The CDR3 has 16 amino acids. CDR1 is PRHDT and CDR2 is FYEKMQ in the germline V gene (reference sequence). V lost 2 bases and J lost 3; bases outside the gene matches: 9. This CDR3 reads CASSLLGQELKETQYF. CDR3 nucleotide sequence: TGTGCCAGCAGCTTACTCGGACAGGAGTTGAAAGAGACCCAGTACTTC. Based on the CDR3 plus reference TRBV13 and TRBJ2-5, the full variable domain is AAGVIQSPRHLIKEKRETATLKCYPIPRHDTVYWYQQGPGQDPQFLISFYEKMQSDKGSIPDRFSAQQFSDYHSELNMSSLELGDSALYFCASSLLGQELKETQYFGPGTRLLVL.

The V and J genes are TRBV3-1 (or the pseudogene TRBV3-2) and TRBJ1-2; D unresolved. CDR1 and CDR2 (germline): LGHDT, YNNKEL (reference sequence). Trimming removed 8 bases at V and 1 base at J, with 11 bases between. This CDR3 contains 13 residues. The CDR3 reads CASGGRYNYGYTF. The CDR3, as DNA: TGTGCCAGCGGCGGACGTTATAACTATGGCTACACCTTC.

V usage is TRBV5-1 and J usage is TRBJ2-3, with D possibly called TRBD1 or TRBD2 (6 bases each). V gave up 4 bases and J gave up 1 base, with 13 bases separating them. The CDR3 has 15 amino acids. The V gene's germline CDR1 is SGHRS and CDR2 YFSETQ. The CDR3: CASSRGPGGTDTQYF. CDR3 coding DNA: TGCGCCAGCAGCCGGGGGCCGGGGGGCACAGATACGCAGTATTTT.

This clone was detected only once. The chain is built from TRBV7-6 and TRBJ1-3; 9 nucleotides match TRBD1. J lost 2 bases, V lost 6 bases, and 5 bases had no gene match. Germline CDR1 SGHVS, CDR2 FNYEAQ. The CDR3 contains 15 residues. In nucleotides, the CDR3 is TGTGCCAGCAGTAACAGGGGGCGGACTGGAAACACCATATATTTT. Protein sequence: CASSNRGRTGNTIYF.

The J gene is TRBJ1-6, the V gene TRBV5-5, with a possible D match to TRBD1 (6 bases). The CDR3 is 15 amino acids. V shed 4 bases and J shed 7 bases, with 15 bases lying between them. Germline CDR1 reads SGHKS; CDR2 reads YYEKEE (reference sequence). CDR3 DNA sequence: TGTGCCAGCAGCCCGCTACAGGGCCTGAATTCACCCCTCCACTTT. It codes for CASSPLQGLNSPLHF.

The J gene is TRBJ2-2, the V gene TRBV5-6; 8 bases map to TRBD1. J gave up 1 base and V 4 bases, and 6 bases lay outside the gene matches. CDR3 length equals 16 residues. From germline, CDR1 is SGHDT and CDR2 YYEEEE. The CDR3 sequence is CASSTRTGRNTGELFF. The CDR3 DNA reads TGTGCCAGCAGCACAAGGACAGGGAGGAACACCGGGGAGCTGTTTTTT.

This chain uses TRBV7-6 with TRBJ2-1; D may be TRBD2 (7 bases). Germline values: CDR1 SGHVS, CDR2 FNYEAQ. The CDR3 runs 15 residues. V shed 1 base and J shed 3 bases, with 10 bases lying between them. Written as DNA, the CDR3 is TGTGCCAGCAGCTTAGGCGGGGGCCGCTACAATGAGCAGTTCTTC. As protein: CASSLGGGRYNEQFF.

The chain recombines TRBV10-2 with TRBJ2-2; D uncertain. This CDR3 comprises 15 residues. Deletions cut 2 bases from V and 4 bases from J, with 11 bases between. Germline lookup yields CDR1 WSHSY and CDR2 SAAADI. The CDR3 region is CASSEGRRFTGELFF. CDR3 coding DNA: TGCGCCAGCAGTGAGGGCAGGCGATTCACCGGGGAGCTGTTTTTT.

This CDR3 is CASSSPLTGSYEQYF. CDR3 DNA: TGTGCCAGCAGTTCCCCATTGACAGGATCCTACGAGCAGTACTTC. The chain couples TRBV6-5 to TRBJ2-7, with D perhaps matching TRBD1 (6 bases). The germline CDR1 and CDR2 sequences are MNHEY and SVGAGI. The CDR3 has 15 amino acids. Deletions cut 4 bases from V and 1 base from J, with 14 bases between.

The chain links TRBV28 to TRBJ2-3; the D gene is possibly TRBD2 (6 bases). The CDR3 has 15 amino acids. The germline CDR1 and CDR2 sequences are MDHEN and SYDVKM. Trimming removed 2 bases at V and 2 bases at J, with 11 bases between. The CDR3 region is CASSLGGTTTDTQYF. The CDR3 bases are TGTGCCAGCAGTTTAGGGGGGACCACCACAGATACGCAGTATTTT.

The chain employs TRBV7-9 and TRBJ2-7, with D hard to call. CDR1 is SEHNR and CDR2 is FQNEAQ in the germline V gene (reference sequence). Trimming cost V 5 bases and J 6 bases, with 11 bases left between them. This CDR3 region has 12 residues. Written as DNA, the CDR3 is TGTGCCAGCAGCCTTGACGGGTTCGAGCAGTACTTC. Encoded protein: CASSLDGFEQYF.

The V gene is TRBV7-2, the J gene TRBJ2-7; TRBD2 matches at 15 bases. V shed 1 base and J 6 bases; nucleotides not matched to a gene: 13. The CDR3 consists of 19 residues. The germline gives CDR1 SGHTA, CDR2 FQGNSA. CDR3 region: CASSLEGGTSGGPEGEQYF. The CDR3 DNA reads TGTGCCAGCAGCTTAGAGGGCGGGACTAGCGGGGGGCCTGAGGGCGAGCAGTACTTC. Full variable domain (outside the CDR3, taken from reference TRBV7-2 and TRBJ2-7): GAGVSQSPSNKVTEKGKDVELRCDPISGHTALYWYRQSLGQGLEFLIYFQGNSAPDKSGLPSDRFSAERTGGSVSTLTIQRTQQEDSAVYLCASSLEGGTSGGPEGEQYFGPGTRLTVT.

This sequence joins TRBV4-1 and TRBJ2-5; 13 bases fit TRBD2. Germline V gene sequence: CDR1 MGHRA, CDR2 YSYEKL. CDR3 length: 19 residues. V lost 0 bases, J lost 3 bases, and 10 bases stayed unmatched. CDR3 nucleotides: TGCGCCAGCAGCCAAGAGTATCGACTAGCGGGGGGCCCAAAAGAGACCCAGTACTTC. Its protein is CASSQEYRLAGGPKETQYF.

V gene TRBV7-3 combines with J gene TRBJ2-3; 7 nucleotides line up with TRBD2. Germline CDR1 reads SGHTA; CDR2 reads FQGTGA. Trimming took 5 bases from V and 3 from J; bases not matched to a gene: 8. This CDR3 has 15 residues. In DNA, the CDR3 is TGTGCCAGCAGCCCAGGGCGGGGGAAGACAGATACGCAGTATTTT. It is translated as CASSPGRGKTDTQYF. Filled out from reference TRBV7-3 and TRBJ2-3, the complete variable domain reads GAGVSQTPSNKVTEKGKYVELRCDPISGHTALYWYRQSLGQGPEFLIYFQGTGAADDSGLPNDRFFAVRPEGSVSTLKIQRTERGDSAVYLCASSPGRGKTDTQYFGPGTRLTVL.

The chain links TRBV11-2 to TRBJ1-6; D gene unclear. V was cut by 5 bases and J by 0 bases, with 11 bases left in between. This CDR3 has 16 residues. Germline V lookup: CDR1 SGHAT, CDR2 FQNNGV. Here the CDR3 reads CASSPSTYSYNSPLHF. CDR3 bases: TGTGCCAGCAGCCCTTCGACGTACTCCTATAATTCACCCCTCCACTTT.

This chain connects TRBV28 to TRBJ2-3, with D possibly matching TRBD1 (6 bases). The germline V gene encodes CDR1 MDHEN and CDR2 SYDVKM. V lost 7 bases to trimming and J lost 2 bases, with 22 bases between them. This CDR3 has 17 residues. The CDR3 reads CASKPQGRPPFTDTQYF. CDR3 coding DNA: TGTGCCAGCAAACCACAGGGAAGGCCTCCTTTCACAGATACGCAGTATTTT.

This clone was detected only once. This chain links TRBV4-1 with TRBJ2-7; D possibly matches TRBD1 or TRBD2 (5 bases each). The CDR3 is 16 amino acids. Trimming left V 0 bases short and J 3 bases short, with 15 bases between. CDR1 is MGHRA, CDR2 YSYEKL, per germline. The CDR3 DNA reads TGCGCCAGCAGCCAAGATCAAATTGGGGGTCTCTACGAGCAGTACTTC. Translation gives CASSQDQIGGLYEQYF.

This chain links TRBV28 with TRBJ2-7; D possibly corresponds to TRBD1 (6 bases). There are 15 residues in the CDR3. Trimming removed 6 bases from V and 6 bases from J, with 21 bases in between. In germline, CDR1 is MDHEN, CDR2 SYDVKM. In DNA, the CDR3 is TGTGCCAGCAGGATACAAGGGGGTTTGACGGCCGAGCAGTACTTC. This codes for CASRIQGGLTAEQYF.